This TCR beta chain comes out of a study of identical twins. Study-wide findings and caveats: Carriage of fewer insertions was seen in abundant cord blood beta clonotypes, whereas memory repertoires showed none.

TCRdb processed the 5' RACE reads anew with MiXCR; each CDR3 protein has one entry. Found here are around 140,000 distinct CDR3 sequences, roughly 3.5% of them singletons; the top ten hold more than 6.5%. A word on this clonotype: The antigen remains unidentified. A much larger clone lies one base from this, so it may be a read error.

The V gene end was trimmed by 0 bases and the J gene end by 2 bases; junction bases not matched to a gene: 3. Germline V gene sequence: CDR1 GTSNPN, CDR2 SVGIG (reference sequence). CDR3 length: 15 amino acids. Material for sequencing was memory T cells sorted from blood. The clonotype comes from a young man in good health. The chain uses TRBV30 and TRBJ2-3; 9 bases are a match to TRBD2. CDR3 amino acids: CAWSVSSGNTDTQYF. The DNA of the CDR3 is TGTGCCTGGAGTGTCTCTAGCGGGAACACAGATACGCAGTATTTT.